The source of this T cell receptor (beta chain) is a study of PD-1 blockade in classical Hodgkin lymphoma. Study-level information: Patients were given intravenous nivolumab, 3 mg/kg, every 2 weeks.

The study, taken as a whole, reports: CD4+ TCR diversity, unlike CD8+, climbed significantly by C4D1. Complete responders had baseline diversity similar to newly diagnosed patients. A reduction in baseline TCR diversity was reportedly seen in newly diagnosed patients relative to healthy donors.

Assay: immunoSEQ multiplex PCR; the TCRdb copy retains only in-frame clones and omits some. Among just under 30,000 clones listed, about 85% were seen once. Every patient experienced relapse after autologous stem cell transplantation, and brentuximab vedotin exposure varied. Magnetic depletion of unwanted cells isolated CD4+ T cells from thawed PBMCs. Germline CDR1 and CDR2: SGHDT and YYEEEE. The V gene lost 2 bases and the J gene lost 6 bases, with 15 bases spanning the gap. This CDR3 has 15 amino acids. As regards this clone: Antigen: not known.

The TCR originated in a human donor with classical Hodgkin lymphoma. The chain carries TRBV5-6 and TRBJ2-1, with a weak D call TRBD2 (6 bases). Material: CD4+ T cells from blood, obtained at baseline. The CDR3 here is CASSLQGSGGNEQFF. The CDR3 nucleotides read TGTGCCAGCAGCTTACAAGGGTCCGGGGGCAATGAGCAGTTCTTC.